A selection of T cell receptor beta chains follows, all from one sample in a study of T cells after posttransplantation cyclophosphamide. Here immunoSEQ multiplex PCR was the method, and the copy in TCRdb shows in-frame clones only, minus some. The sample consists of a few thousand clones, 80% of them appearing once. Sample: PBMCs, taken after allogeneic stem cell transplant with posttransplant cyclophosphamide. The receptors shown here come from a male patient aged 45-60 years who received an allogeneic stem cell transplant from a related donor and was CMV-positive. These T cells may partly come from the graft donor. CDR3s include the opening cysteine and the closing phenylalanine or tryptophan. The order of the fields is J gene, V gene, CDR3 protein.

>TRBJ1-6|TRBV11-1
CASSPIGKGNSPLHF
>TRBJ2-7|TRBV11-2
CASSLAFTSGRKGFYEQYF
>TRBJ1-2|TRBV11-2
CASSLGPGTVENYGYTF
>TRBJ2-3|TRBV13
CASSQGQRFTDTQYF
>TRBJ1-2|TRBV6-1
CASSESSGANYGYTF
>TRBJ1-5|TRBV19
CASSITGSNQPQHF
>TRBJ1-4|TRBV7-6
CASSALGVWEKLFF
>TRBJ2-3|TRBV11-2
CASSTGTSRTDTQYF
>TRBJ2-1|TRBV4-2
CASSLQTSGQRSYNEQFF
>TRBJ1-2|TRBV4-3
CASSQDLAPGYGYTF
>TRBJ2-5|TRBV10-1
CASRYTQYF
>TRBJ2-7|TRBV1
CTSSQKYSRSYEQYF
>TRBJ2-3|TRBV9
CASSVEGLLYTDTQYF
>TRBJ1-4|TRBV5-4
CASSRSGRVEEKLFF
>TRBJ2-7|TRBV19
CASSIRANRGNYEQYF
>TRBJ1-2|TRBV27
CASGQGGPYGYTF
>TRBJ1-4|TRBV13
CASSEEGGREKLFF
>TRBJ2-1|TRBV18
CASSPGQGGNEQFF
>TRBJ1-1|TRBV19
CASTRAWQGLTEAFF
>TRBJ2-2|TRBV7-9
CASSLGGANTGELFF
>TRBJ2-1|TRBV10-3
CAISQSGGLYNEQFF
>TRBJ2-5|TRBV5-1
CASSLLGLAGVETQYF
>TRBJ2-7|TRBV25-1
CASSARLAGGGEQYF
>TRBJ2-3|TRBV10-3
CATSGVRVRTDTQYF
>TRBJ2-1|TRBV19
CASKTGGLSNEQFF
>TRBJ1-3|TRBV4-1
CASSQIQLMNTIYF
>TRBJ2-1|TRBV27
CASSLSADSYNEQFF
>TRBJ2-7|TRBV7-9
CASSPGTSGSNEQYF
>TRBJ1-5|TRBV19
CASRWTGDFQPQHF
>TRBJ2-3|TRBV7-9
CASSLARTSGSSDTQYF
>TRBJ2-3|TRBV18
CASSGRTSGSADTQYF
>TRBJ2-7|TRBV6-5
CASSSPSGGIYEQYF
>TRBJ2-7|TRBV6-1
CASWGLANYEQYF
>TRBJ2-5|TRBV5-1
CASSFSGLAGLPQETQYF
>TRBJ1-5|TRBV7-2
CASSLVGGEGQPQHF
>TRBJ2-7|TRBV15
CATSNRQGSVWAREQYF
>TRBJ1-1|TRBV2
CASSPPSGMRNTEAFF
>TRBJ2-1|TRBV29-1
CSVRQGGDEQFF
>TRBJ2-2|TRBV5-4
CASSPTGVNTGELFF
>TRBJ1-1|TRBV6-5
CASGSRATQEAFF
>TRBJ2-7|TRBV19
CASIWDRGTREQYF
>TRBJ2-6|TRBV5-4
CASRPGVGRSSAGANVLTF
>TRBJ2-7|TRBV4-2
CASSQEQGTGTGYEQYF
>TRBJ1-1|TRBV27
CASSLGGVDRARAFF
>TRBJ2-3|TRBV4-1
CASSQPGLAGATDTQYF
>TRBJ1-1|TRBV19
CASSGLLFTEAFF
>TRBJ2-3|TRBV5-6
CASISGTDTQYF
>TRBJ1-5|TRBV15
CATSGSRTGGQPQHF
>TRBJ2-1|TRBV19
CATSAGGTSYNEQFF
>TRBJ2-7|TRBV19
CASSIMASGRYEQYF
>TRBJ2-5|TRBV27
CASSLWEETQYF
>NA|TRBV19
CASSIRANRGNYEQYF
>TRBJ2-1|TRBV7-8
CASSQTGVPNNEQFF
>TRBJ2-1|TRBV7-9
CASYSQGLSSYNEQFF
>TRBJ2-3|TRBV11-2
CASSTRTDTQYF
>TRBJ2-1|TRBV5-1
CASSGGAQASYNEQFF
>TRBJ1-2|TRBV5-5
CASSFVVSGRGYGYTF
>TRBJ1-3|TRBV28
CASSWGGSGNTIYF
>TRBJ2-5|TRBV7-9
CASSPGQGQETQYF